This T cell receptor (beta chain) was identified in a study of T cells after posttransplantation cyclophosphamide. Assay used: immunoSEQ multiplex PCR; TCRdb lists only in-frame clones, some missing. The table shows tens of thousands of clones, with just under 95% occurring only once. This clone was seen a few times. The material sequenced was PBMCs. The TCR comes from a woman aged 30 to 39 in good health and a related stem cell transplant donor.

CDR3 protein: CASSLLDRDTDTQYF. The CDR3 DNA reads as TGTGCCAGCAGCTTATTGGACAGGGACACAGATACGCAGTATTTT. The chain carries TRBV5-6 and TRBJ2-3; 8 positions agree with TRBD1. The CDR3 totals 15 residues. J gave up 2 bases and V 2 bases, and 4 bases lay outside the gene matches. From germline, CDR1 is SGHDT and CDR2 YYEEEE. Together with reference TRBV5-6 and TRBJ2-3, the CDR3 gives the full variable domain: DAGVTQSPTHLIKTRGQQVTLRCSPKSGHDTVSWYQQALGQGPQFIFQYYEEEERQRGNFPDRFSGHQFPNYSSELNVNALLLGDSALYLCASSLLDRDTDTQYFGPGTRLTVL.